These 19 T cell receptor beta chains share one sample of origin, sequenced in a study of cytomegalovirus exposure and HLA in healthy donors. PCR employed 60 Vbeta and 13 Jbeta primers. TCRdb's copy holds only in-frame clones and misses some; the assay was immunoSEQ multiplex PCR. The sample consists of 130,000 or so clones, around 8.5% of them appearing once. The sequenced sample was PBMCs. The receptors originated from a man aged 35 to 55 in good health and CMV-seronegative.

The chain couples TRBV30 to TRBJ2-5, with D hard to call. Between the trimmed V and J ends, which lost 0 bases and 4 bases, there was a span of 6 bases. The CDR3 has 12 residues. The V gene's germline CDR1 is GTSNPN and CDR2 SVGIG (reference sequence). In nucleotides, the CDR3 is TGTGCCTGGAGTGTGTTCTTAGAGACCCAGTACTTC. As protein: CAWSVFLETQYF.

This rearrangement joins TRBV10-3 to TRBJ1-6; TRBD1 might be the D (5 bases). V was pared by 3 bases and J by 10 bases, with 13 bases between. The CDR3 loop spans 14 amino acids. CDR1 and CDR2 from the germline V gene are ENHRY and SYGVKD. The CDR3 is CAISEGMGGSPLHF. Here the CDR3 DNA reads TGTGCCATCAGTGAAGGGATGGGGGGATCACCCCTCCACTTT.

The table lists this clone with a few counts. The rearrangement links TRBV30 to TRBJ2-7; TRBD1 matches 8 bases. This CDR3 has 15 residues. Per germline, CDR1 GTSNPN and CDR2 SVGIG (reference sequence). V lost 7 bases to trimming and J lost 2 bases; unmatched junction nucleotides: 13. The CDR3 DNA reads TGTGCCTATAAACGTCCCGGGACAGGTACCTACGAGCAGTACTTC. It yields the protein CAYKRPGTGTYEQYF.

The chain is built from TRBV2 and TRBJ2-3, with TRBD1 as a possible D gene (6 bases). V was clipped by 8 bases and J by 7 bases, with 7 bases between them. Germline V gene data show CDR1 as SNHLY and CDR2 as FYNNEI. This CDR3 region has 10 residues. The CDR3 protein is CASGGNTQYF. In DNA form, the CDR3 reads TGTGCCAGCGGGGGCAATACGCAGTATTTT.

The chain uses TRBV5-1 and TRBJ1-1; D remains ambiguous. V lost 0 bases to trimming and J lost 5 bases, with 11 bases between them. Germline V gene data show CDR1 as SGHRS and CDR2 as YFSETQ. The length of the CDR3 is 14 residues. The CDR3 region has the DNA TGCGCCAGCAGCTTGGGCGAGGGAAAAACTGAAGCTTTCTTT. Translated: CASSLGEGKTEAFF. The complete variable domain, with remaining parts taken from reference TRBV5-1 and TRBJ1-1, reads KAGVTQTPRYLIKTRGQQVTLSCSPISGHRSVSWYQQTPGQGLQFLFEYFSETQRNKGNFPGRFSGRQFSNSRSEMNVSTLELGDSALYLCASSLGEGKTEAFFGQGTRLTVV.

This clone was detected a few times. The chain carries TRBV6-5 and TRBJ1-2, with 12 bases aligning to TRBD1. The CDR3 consists of 15 residues. Germline V gene sequence: CDR1 MNHEY, CDR2 SVGAGI. The J segment lost 7 bases and the V segment lost 5 bases, leaving 8 bases of the junction unmatched. In DNA form, the CDR3 reads TGTGCCAGCAGTGCCTCCGGGACAGGGGGCCGTGGCTACACCTTC. Amino acid sequence: CASSASGTGGRGYTF.

This clone was recorded at least ten times. The rearrangement links TRBV4-1 to TRBJ2-1; 11 nucleotides align to TRBD2. In germline, CDR1 is MGHRA, CDR2 YSYEKL. The CDR3 has 15 amino acids. V shed 6 bases and J 8 bases; nucleotides not matched to a gene: 9. This CDR3 reads CASRHYSGGADEQFF. In nucleotides, the CDR3 is TGCGCCAGCAGACACTATAGCGGGGGGGCCGATGAGCAGTTCTTC.

This clone was counted between two and nine times. The chain is built from TRBV5-1 and TRBJ1-1; no firm D call. The V and J ends lost 4 bases and 3 bases respectively, with 13 bases between them. CDR3 length: 14 amino acids. Looked up from germline, CDR1 is SGHRS and CDR2 is YFSETQ. CDR3 sequence: CASSRGERDTEAFF. CDR3 DNA sequence: TGCGCCAGCAGCCGCGGGGAAAGGGACACTGAAGCTTTCTTT.

The chain is built from TRBV13 and TRBJ1-1; D may be TRBD1 (5 bases). Germline assignment: CDR1 PRHDT and CDR2 FYEKMQ (reference sequence). The CDR3 extends over 13 amino acids. Deletions cut 7 bases from V and 3 bases from J, with 12 bases between. This CDR3 is CASTRGGDTEAFF. CDR3 nucleotide sequence: TGTGCCAGCACCCGGGGAGGGGACACTGAAGCTTTCTTT.

As DNA, the CDR3 is TGTGCCAGCAGCGTAGGGTTTATGAGGGCTTCAGCGAGCACTGAAGCTTTCTTT. Translation: CASSVGFMRASASTEAFF. The chain carries TRBV9 and TRBJ1-1; D remains unclear. CDR3 length: 18 amino acids. V was cut by 0 bases and J by 4 bases, with 22 bases left in between. Germline V gives CDR1 SGDLS, CDR2 YYNGEE. The variable domain in full, completed from reference TRBV9 and TRBJ1-1, reads DSGVTQTPKHLITATGQRVTLRCSPRSGDLSVYWYQQSLDQGLQFLIQYYNGEERAKGNILERFSAQQFPDLHSELNLSSLELGDSALYFCASSVGFMRASASTEAFFGQGTRLTVV.

V gene TRBV18 combines with J gene TRBJ1-5; a possible D gene is TRBD1 (5 bases). CDR3 length equals 16 residues. Germline V gene sequence: CDR1 KGHSH, CDR2 LQKENI. V was cut by 3 bases and J by 5 bases, with 17 bases left in between. The CDR3 DNA sequence: TGTGCCAGCTCACCCATAGAAGGGGCGGGAGATCAGCCCCAGCATTTT. Translated: CASSPIEGAGDQPQHF.

The chain is built from TRBV28 and TRBJ2-7; TRBD1 aligns across 8 bases. This CDR3 spans 14 amino acids. V dropped 2 bases and J dropped 5; count of bases not matched to a gene: 5. Germline V gene data show CDR1 as MDHEN and CDR2 as SYDVKM. CDR3 amino acids: CASSLGTGYHEQYF. CDR3 bases: TGTGCCAGCAGTTTAGGGACAGGCTACCACGAGCAGTACTTC.

This rearrangement joins TRBV5-4 to TRBJ2-7, with 8 bases fitting TRBD1. CDR1 and CDR2 from the germline V gene are SGHNT and YYREEE (reference sequence). V shed 5 bases, J shed 5 bases, and the junction held 6 bases outside the gene matches. The CDR3 contains 13 residues. The CDR3 sequence: CASRTGVENEQYF. CDR3 in DNA: TGTGCCAGCAGGACAGGGGTTGAAAACGAGCAGTACTTC.

This clone appeared a few times. The chain carries TRBV9 and TRBJ2-3, with D maybe TRBD2 (5 bases). Trimming removed 0 bases from V and 4 bases from J, with 9 bases in between. From germline, CDR1 is SGDLS and CDR2 YYNGEE. This CDR3 has 14 residues. The CDR3 nucleotides read TGTGCCAGCAGCGTAGCTCTAGCAGCAGATACGCAGTATTTT. It is translated as CASSVALAADTQYF.

This clone was seen a handful of times. The chain links TRBV19 to TRBJ2-7; D might be TRBD2 (5 bases). Trimming cost V 3 bases and J 1 base, with 13 bases left between them. The CDR3 is 15 residues long. Looked up from germline, CDR1 is LNHDA and CDR2 is SQIVND (reference sequence). The CDR3 sequence is CASSIFRGRSYEQYF. DNA of the CDR3: TGTGCCAGTAGTATTTTCCGGGGAAGGTCCTACGAGCAGTACTTC.

J is TRBJ1-3 and V is TRBV29-1, with unresolved D. Germline CDR1 SQVTM, CDR2 ANQGSEA. This CDR3 contains 11 residues. Between the trimmed V and J ends, which lost 6 bases and 0 bases, there was a span of 3 bases. CDR3 region: CSVRSGNTIYF. CDR3 nucleotides: TGCAGCGTCCGCTCTGGAAACACCATATATTTT.

In the case of this clone: The junction departs from germline at one end; a sequencing error may be responsible. This CDR3 reads CASSPYADTQYF. DNA of the CDR3: TGTGCTAGCAGCCCCTACGCAGATACGCAGTATTTT. This chain uses TRBV11-2 with TRBJ2-3; no reliable D call. From germline, CDR1 is SGHAT and CDR2 FQNNGV. This CDR3 has 12 amino acids.

In regard to this clone: The junction and the germline gene differ at one end; a read error may be behind it. This specimen includes other DNA sequences encoding the same CDR3. J is TRBJ1-1 and V is TRBV6-1; D remains unclear. The CDR3 extends over 13 amino acids. The germline CDR1 and CDR2 sequences are MNHNS and SASEGT. CDR3 nucleotide sequence: TGCGCCAGCCGCTTACTTGTGAACACTGAAGCTTTCTTT. Translation gives CASRLLVNTEAFF.

The chain recombines TRBV18 with TRBJ1-2; maybe TRBD1 (5 bases). Germline CDR1 KGHSH, CDR2 LQKENI. The V end lost 8 bases, the J end lost 6 bases, and 16 bases lay between the germline ends. The CDR3 is 13 amino acids. The CDR3 loop reads CASRQGGDDGYTF. The CDR3 bases are TGTGCCAGCCGTCAGGGAGGAGACGATGGCTACACCTTC.